This T cell receptor beta chain was recorded in a study of sequential checkpoint blockade in melanoma (dated by TCRdb to the late 2010s). Some background on the complete study: Patients were assigned by 1:1 randomization to either first-line nivolumab followed by ipilimumab (arm A) or ipilimumab followed by nivolumab (arm B). For under 25 patients, matched tumor biopsies were taken both before treatment and at week 13, after single-agent nivolumab (arm A) or ipilimumab (arm B). Maintenance nivolumab was given following each of the two trial sequences. DNA from about a hundred pretreatment melanoma tumor samples was subjected to TCRbeta immunosequencing. Roughly four fifths of the matched pre- and post-treatment tumor biopsy pairs came from the same lesion.

Spanning cysteine to phenylalanine, the CDR3 consists of 15 amino acids. The only DNA kept is the CDR3, 45 bases in frame from the first base. As encoded in the germline V gene, CDR1 is MDHEN while CDR2 is SYDVKM. Trimmed from V: 6 bases; trimmed from J: 0 bases; junction bases lacking a gene match: 6. This specimen's treatment or condition label, interpreted: randomized to nivolumab then ipilimumab (arm A) or the reverse (arm B). None of the patients in the trial had previously been given DNA-damaging chemotherapy. Samples were obtained from patients with melanoma enrolled in CheckMate 064, a randomized, open-label phase II trial of sequential checkpoint blockade. Tumor TCR sequencing used genomic DNA from formalin-fixed paraffin-embedded (FFPE) tissue samples. Results and caveats for the whole study, not just this receptor: In the nivolumab-first arm (arm A), pretreatment tumor TIL clonality was associated with response (P = .04). Within-arm analyses of tumor T-cell fraction were constrained by small sample sizes and reduced statistical power. PD-L1 staining and CD8+ T-cell counts correlated with tumor T-cell fraction and clonality, whereas mutational load did not. Clinical benefit was about 30 times more likely to be achieved by patients whose tumor T-cell fraction and clonality increased by week 13. Validation of the response-prediction model combining TCR metrics and mutation burden is needed in larger, independent patient cohorts.

As for this clone: It has no known antigen specificity. Nothing much larger sits one base from this clone, and base qualities are not available.

The immunoSEQ Assay was used to immunosequence TCRbeta CDR3 regions from genomic DNA. Before high-throughput sequencing, the genomic DNA was amplified using bias-controlled multiplex PCR. In the source study's methods: To quantify the absolute abundance of each unique TCRbeta CDR3 region, the sequences were collapsed and filtered. Clonality, defined as 1 minus Pielou's evenness, was calculated using only productive rearrangements. To compute tumor T-cell fraction, TCRbeta template counts were normalized to usable DNA, with usable DNA estimated from several housekeeping genes. Clones with significantly greater frequencies in on-treatment versus baseline samples were identified using a previously published method. TCRdb retrieved this table from immuneACCESS and kept in-frame rearrangements only. Not all clones are present; in checked studies, unresolved V genes account for under half, and no reason is known for the remainder. Clone size and V and J calls were adopted from that table, with D and trimming inferred from the DNA. The sample records about 2,300 clones, roughly 15% of which are singletons. Approximately 13% of the sample is in the top ten clones.

Material: tumor tissue (inferred from file names), obtained from a patient given nivolumab and ipilimumab in sequence. This sequence originates from a human donor with melanoma. This chain joins TRBV28 to TRBJ2-3, with 7 bases in between that match TRBD2. The CDR3 has the sequence CASRLAPSSTDTQYF. The nucleotide sequence reads TGTGCCAGCAGACTAGCGCCGAGTAGCACAGATACGCAGTATTTT.